The 15 T cell receptor beta chains presented below share a single source sample, sequenced in a study of shared clonotypes between healthy human individuals. TCRdb's copy holds only in-frame clones and misses some; the assay was immunoSEQ multiplex PCR. The repertoire holds some 2,000,000 clones, with 85% to 95% as singletons. Sample: naive CD4+ T cells sorted from blood. The subset is: CD45RA+ positively selected. These receptors came from a young man in good health.

V is TRBV7-2 and J is TRBJ2-7; D is undetermined. The V end was cut by 5 bases, the J end by 3 bases, with 11 bases between. Germline values: CDR1 SGHTA, CDR2 FQGNSA. The CDR3 consists of 13 residues. For the CDR3, the DNA is TGTGCCAGCAGCCTCGCATATGACTACGAGCAGTACTTC. Translation: CASSLAYDYEQYF.

The chain carries TRBV14 and TRBJ2-7; D is perhaps TRBD1 or TRBD2 (5 bases each). The CDR3 totals 13 residues. Germline V gene lookup returns CDR1 SGHDN and CDR2 FVKESK. Between the trimmed V and J ends, which lost 3 bases and 5 bases, there was a span of 11 bases. DNA of the CDR3: TGTGCCAGCAGCCACCGTTGGGGGAACGAGCAGTACTTC. Protein sequence: CASSHRWGNEQYF.

This chain links TRBV27 with TRBJ1-6; 8 bases match TRBD1. The CDR3 is 17 residues long. Per germline, CDR1 MNHEY and CDR2 SMNVEV (reference sequence). Trimming cost V 0 bases and J 1 base; bases outside gene matches: 2. CDR3 amino acids: CASSLSHRGSYNSPLHF. CDR3 coding DNA: TGTGCCAGCAGTTTATCCCACAGGGGGTCCTATAATTCACCCCTCCACTTT.

In nucleotides, the CDR3 is TGTGCCACAGGGAAGGAGGGCGGCAAAAACATTCAGTACTTC. This encodes CATGKEGGKNIQYF. The rearrangement uses TRBV10-3 and TRBJ2-4; D is possibly TRBD2 (6 bases). V was cut by 10 bases and J by 3 bases, with 16 bases left in between. The CDR3 is 14 residues long. From germline, CDR1 is ENHRY and CDR2 SYGVKD.

V and J are TRBV10-3 and TRBJ2-3, with D maybe TRBD1 (5 bases). CDR3 length equals 15 residues. The V end was cut by 3 bases, the J end by 0 bases, with 10 bases between. CDR1 is ENHRY and CDR2 is SYGVKD in the germline V gene. The CDR3 loop reads CAISEMGPSTDTQYF. Written as DNA, the CDR3 is TGTGCCATCAGTGAAATGGGGCCTAGCACAGATACGCAGTATTTT.

The CDR3 coding sequence is TGCGCCAGCAGTCGGGACAGGCGGGGCACTGAAGCTTTCTTT. This translates into CASSRDRRGTEAFF. The chain has TRBV10-1 and TRBJ1-1; 8 bases are a match to TRBD1. V dropped 5 bases and J dropped 4; count of bases not matched to a gene: 6. This CDR3 contains 14 residues. Germline V lookup: CDR1 WNHNN, CDR2 SYGVQD (reference sequence).

The chain uses TRBV4-1 and TRBJ1-4; D gene unclear. Between the trimmed V and J ends, which lost 0 bases and 1 base, there was a span of 15 bases. CDR3 length: 18 amino acids. Germline assignment: CDR1 MGHRA and CDR2 YSYEKL. As DNA, the CDR3 is TGCGCCAGCAGCCAAGAAGATTTAAGGGATAGAACTAATGAAAAACTGTTTTTT. Protein: CASSQEDLRDRTNEKLFF.

The rearrangement joins TRBV6-5 to TRBJ2-7; D tentatively reads TRBD1 or TRBD2 (5 bases each). V dropped 0 bases and J dropped 2 bases, with 14 bases sitting between them. CDR3 length equals 16 residues. Germline CDR1 is MNHEY and CDR2 is SVGAGI. The CDR3: CASSYSGAVGPYEQYF. CDR3 DNA: TGTGCCAGCAGTTACTCCGGGGCGGTCGGACCCTACGAGCAGTACTTC.

The CDR3 DNA sequence: TGTGCCAGCAGCTCCCTAGCGGACAATGAGCAGTTCTTC. It encodes CASSSLADNEQFF. This chain joins TRBV5-6 and TRBJ2-1; 7 positions agree with TRBD2. V was clipped by 3 bases and J by 5 bases; unmatched bases: 2. The germline V gene encodes CDR1 SGHDT and CDR2 YYEEEE. The CDR3 consists of 13 residues.

This chain uses TRBV5-6 with TRBJ2-3; 11 nucleotides match TRBD2. Germline V gives CDR1 SGHDT, CDR2 YYEEEE. CDR3 length equals 16 residues. With V trimmed by 2 bases and J by 5 bases, 7 bases remained unmatched. The CDR3 region is CASSFRLAGKLDTQYF. In DNA, the CDR3 is TGTGCCAGCAGCTTCCGACTAGCGGGGAAGTTAGATACGCAGTATTTT. Together with reference TRBV5-6 and TRBJ2-3, the CDR3 gives the full variable domain: DAGVTQSPTHLIKTRGQQVTLRCSPKSGHDTVSWYQQALGQGPQFIFQYYEEEERQRGNFPDRFSGHQFPNYSSELNVNALLLGDSALYLCASSFRLAGKLDTQYFGPGTRLTVL.

The chain carries TRBV30 and TRBJ2-3, with 8 bases identical to TRBD2. The V and J ends lost 4 bases and 2 bases, in that order; junction bases with no gene match: 2. Germline-derived CDR1 and CDR2 are GTSNPN and SVGIG (reference sequence). There are 13 residues in the CDR3. CDR3 region: CAWTRGATDTQYF. CDR3 in DNA: TGTGCCTGGACGCGGGGGGCCACAGATACGCAGTATTTT.

To note about this clone: Other DNA variants within this sample encode the same CDR3. V is TRBV18 and J is TRBJ2-7, with 12 bases identical to TRBD2. The CDR3 consists of 15 residues. In germline, CDR1 is KGHSH, CDR2 LQKENI. The J segment lost 1 base and the V segment lost 6 bases, leaving 4 bases of the junction unmatched. CDR3 bases: TGTGCCAGCTCCCCCGGACTAGCGGGATCCTACGAGCAGTACTTC. As protein: CASSPGLAGSYEQYF.

The chain is built from TRBV10-1 and TRBJ1-1; the D is unclear. Germline lookup yields CDR1 WNHNN and CDR2 SYGVQD (reference sequence). V was cut by 6 bases and J by 0 bases, with 11 bases left in between. The CDR3 sequence is 14 residues long. The CDR3 coding sequence is TGCGCCAGCAGCCAGAGTCGACTGAACACTGAAGCTTTCTTT. The encoded protein is CASSQSRLNTEAFF.

This chain links TRBV7-2 with TRBJ2-2; D is undetermined. This CDR3 has 12 residues. Germline CDR1 reads SGHTA; CDR2 reads FQGNSA. V was trimmed by 5 bases and J by 6 bases, leaving 7 bases between them. The CDR3 nucleotides read TGTGCCAGCAGCGCCGAGTCCGGGGAGCTGTTTTTT. Its translation: CASSAESGELFF.

The CDR3 DNA is TGTGCCAGCAGCCAAGGAGGGGGGGGCCCCATCTACGAGCAGTACTTC. Its protein is CASSQGGGGPIYEQYF. The chain is built from TRBV11-3 and TRBJ2-7; the D gene is possibly TRBD2 (7 bases). V lost 5 bases, J lost 3 bases, and 20 bases lay in between. In germline, CDR1 is SGHNT, CDR2 YENEEA. CDR3 length: 16 amino acids.